These 10 T cell receptor beta chains were all obtained from the same sample, sequenced in a study of T cell changes during pregnancy in multiple sclerosis. The table came from immunoSEQ multiplex PCR; TCRdb's copy has only in-frame clones and leaves some out. The table has tens of thousands of clones, about 94% seen once. This specimen consisted of CD8+ T cells from peripheral blood mononuclear cells, obtained after pregnancy. These receptors were collected from a female donor with multiple sclerosis, enrolled in a pregnancy study.

The CDR3 bases are TGTGCCAGCAGTCCAACACCCGGGACAGGGGGAATGGCAGAAGAGACCCAGTACTTC. This translates into CASSPTPGTGGMAEETQYF. The chain employs TRBV27 and TRBJ2-5; 11 bases are shared with TRBD1. The CDR3 spans 19 residues. The junction had 17 bases not matched to a gene; V was cut back by 5 bases and J by 3 bases. The germline gives CDR1 MNHEY, CDR2 SMNVEV (reference sequence).

V gene TRBV27 combines with J gene TRBJ2-1; the match to TRBD2 covers 7 bases. V dropped 3 bases and J dropped 8; count of bases not matched to a gene: 7. This CDR3 has 14 residues. CDR1 and CDR2 (germline): MNHEY, SMNVEV (reference sequence). The CDR3 sequence is CASSFPSRGDEQFF. Here the CDR3 DNA reads TGTGCCAGCAGTTTCCCGAGCCGGGGGGATGAGCAGTTCTTC.

The rearrangement links TRBV14 to TRBJ2-7, with a possible D match to TRBD2 (6 bases). From germline, CDR1 is SGHDN and CDR2 FVKESK. V dropped 1 base and J dropped 7 bases, with 11 bases sitting between them. This CDR3 contains 13 residues. CDR3 nucleotides: TGTGCCAGCAGCCAAGGAGCGGGCCGGGAGCAGTACTTC. Protein: CASSQGAGREQYF.

This rearrangement joins TRBV19 to TRBJ2-1; possibly TRBD1 for D (6 bases). V was clipped by 5 bases and J by 7 bases, with 9 bases between them. In germline, CDR1 is LNHDA, CDR2 SQIVND (reference sequence). This CDR3 comprises 12 residues. The CDR3 here is CASSSQGNEQFF. The CDR3 DNA sequence: TGTGCCAGTAGTTCACAGGGTAATGAGCAGTTCTTC.

The chain recombines TRBV5-1 with TRBJ2-5, with 7 bases lining up with TRBD2. The V gene end was trimmed by 4 bases and the J gene end by 5 bases; junction bases not matched to a gene: 5. CDR1 SGHRS and CDR2 YFSETQ come from the germline V gene. This CDR3 has 13 residues. In DNA form, the CDR3 reads TGCGCCAGCAGCCCGGGACTAAAGGAGACCCAGTACTTC. Protein product: CASSPGLKETQYF.

This chain joins TRBV27 and TRBJ1-2; possible D gene TRBD1, 5 bases. Germline-derived CDR1 and CDR2 are MNHEY and SMNVEV (reference sequence). The CDR3 loop spans 16 amino acids. With 4 bases removed from V and 6 bases from J, the gap between germline ends came to 21 bases. The CDR3 nucleotides read TGTGCCAGCAGTTCCCTGGGACTTGCACGGGGGGATGGCTACACCTTC. Its protein product is CASSSLGLARGDGYTF.

The rearrangement joins TRBV14 to TRBJ1-1, with D possibly matching TRBD1 (5 bases). Trimming shortened V by 1 base and J by 5 bases, and 11 bases separated the two germline ends. From germline, CDR1 is SGHDN and CDR2 FVKESK. The CDR3 runs 14 residues. CDR3 coding DNA: TGTGCCAGCAGCCAAGTTGGCAGGGTTACTGAAGCTTTCTTT. It specifies CASSQVGRVTEAFF.

The gene calls are TRBV4-1 and TRBJ1-2; TRBD1 aligns across 11 bases. Germline V gene lookup returns CDR1 MGHRA and CDR2 YSYEKL. The trim removed 1 base at V and 6 bases at J, leaving 7 bases unmatched. The CDR3 has 16 amino acids. CDR3 coding DNA: TGCGCCAGCAGCCAAGCCCCAGTGGGACAGGGGGATGGCTACACCTTC. Translated, it gives CASSQAPVGQGDGYTF.

The rearrangement uses TRBV9 and TRBJ2-3, with 9 bases fitting TRBD2. This CDR3 has 15 amino acids. The germline CDR1 and CDR2 sequences are SGDLS and YYNGEE. V trimming: 7 bases; J trimming: 5 bases; junction bases outside the gene matches: 11. The CDR3 DNA reads TGTGCCAGCTCCCTTGTGATAGCGGGAGTAGATACGCAGTATTTT. Protein: CASSLVIAGVDTQYF.

The chain combines TRBV29-1 with TRBJ1-1; D remains unclear. The CDR3 covers 12 residues. V dropped 7 bases and J dropped 3 bases, with 12 bases sitting between them. Germline V gene lookup returns CDR1 SQVTM and CDR2 ANQGSEA. CDR3 residues: CSAEGVDTEAFF. CDR3 nucleotide sequence: TGCAGCGCTGAGGGAGTCGACACTGAAGCTTTCTTT.